At least ten counts were recorded for the clone carrying this TCR beta chain. Its target is not known. These data are taken from a study of CD8 T cells in ankylosing spondylitis. General observations from the study: According to the report, clones linked to the disease were significantly enriched in matched synovial fluid samples taken from ankylosing spondylitis patients. Earlier studies detected some motif variants in reactive arthritis synovial fluid and blood. The disease-linked clones had a CD8+ phenotype and low blood frequencies.

Each CDR3 protein is one row after TCRdb ran MiXCR on the 5' RACE reads. Of roughly 100,000 distinct CDR3 sequences listed, roughly 8% were seen once; the top ten hold 8.5% to 10%. CDR1 is SGHVS, CDR2 FQNEAQ, per germline. J was trimmed by 0 bases and V by 6 bases; bases with no gene match: 8. This CDR3 spans 16 amino acids. Material: blood, either unsorted or a sorted T cell fraction (not recorded which). V gene TRBV7-8 combines with J gene TRBJ1-2; TRBD1 matches at 9 bases. The TCR originated in a male donor with ankylosing spondylitis or in good health (not recorded which). The CDR3 region is CASRPRTGETNYGYTF. The CDR3 nucleotides are TGTGCCAGCAGACCCCGGACAGGGGAAACTAACTATGGCTACACCTTC.